Shown below are 29 T cell receptor beta chains from a single sample sequenced in a study of cytomegalovirus exposure and HLA in healthy donors. Primers: 60 Vbeta forward and 13 Jbeta reverse. Only in-frame clones appear in the TCRdb table, and some are missing; sequencing was by immunoSEQ multiplex PCR. The sample has roughly 74,000 clones. Sequenced: PBMCs. All receptors come from a female donor in good health and CMV-seropositive.

This chain uses TRBV9 with TRBJ2-7; 9 nucleotides match TRBD1. J lost 7 bases, V lost 3 bases, and 11 bases had no gene match. The CDR3 contains 15 residues. CDR1 is SGDLS and CDR2 is YYNGEE in the germline V gene. The CDR3 sequence: CASSGSGTGLTEQYF. In DNA, the CDR3 is TGTGCCAGCAGCGGCTCCGGGACAGGGTTGACGGAGCAGTACTTC.

The chain couples TRBV19 to TRBJ2-2; D remains unclear. Germline-derived CDR1 and CDR2 are LNHDA and SQIVND (reference sequence). V was trimmed by 2 bases and J by 0 bases, leaving 7 bases between them. This CDR3 contains 15 residues. The CDR3 nucleotides are TGTGCCAGTAGTATAATATTCGCGAACACCGGGGAGCTGTTTTTT. Its translation: CASSIIFANTGELFF.

V and J are TRBV15 and TRBJ1-5; D remains ambiguous. The CDR3 length is 15 residues. The germline CDR1 and CDR2 sequences are LNHNV and YYDKDF (reference sequence). Trimming took 4 bases from V and 7 from J, leaving 17 bases between them. The CDR3 DNA sequence: TGTGCCACCAGCACCGCCTTACAGAACCGACAGCCCCAGCATTTT. Translating it yields CATSTALQNRQPQHF.

The chain is built from TRBV20-1 and TRBJ1-1; possibly TRBD1 for D (6 bases). V lost 7 bases and J lost 6, with 12 bases in between. The CDR3 contains 11 residues. Germline lookup yields CDR1 DFQATT and CDR2 SNEGSKA (reference sequence). For the CDR3, the DNA is TGCAGTGAGGACAGAGGGGCTGAAGCTTTCTTT. Protein product: CSEDRGAEAFF.

The V and J genes are TRBV11-2 and TRBJ2-7; 9 nucleotides align to TRBD1. V lost 5 bases to trimming and J lost 3 bases; unmatched junction nucleotides: 5. The CDR3 has 14 residues. The germline CDR1 and CDR2 sequences are SGHAT and FQNNGV. CDR3 in DNA: TGTGCCAGCAGCCTAGGACAGGGGATCTACGAGCAGTACTTC. Protein: CASSLGQGIYEQYF. Full variable domain (remainder filled in from reference TRBV11-2 and TRBJ2-7): EAGVAQSPRYKIIEKRQSVAFWCNPISGHATLYWYQQILGQGPKLLIQFQNNGVVDDSQLPKDRFSAERLKGVDSTLKIQPAKLEDSAVYLCASSLGQGIYEQYFGPGTRLTVT.

V is TRBV19 and J is TRBJ2-1, with TRBD2 matching over 14 bases. The ends lost 4 bases at V and 8 bases at J; junction bases unmatched: 13. The V gene's germline CDR1 is LNHDA and CDR2 SQIVND (reference sequence). The CDR3 contains 18 residues. The CDR3 protein is CASSTSRLAGGPSHEQFF. The CDR3 bases are TGTGCCAGTAGTACCTCCCGACTAGCGGGAGGGCCGTCCCATGAGCAGTTCTTC. Using reference TRBV19 and TRBJ2-1 for the parts outside the CDR3, the full variable domain is DGGITQSPKYLFRKEGQNVTLSCEQNLNHDAMYWYRQDPGQGLRLIYYSQIVNDFQKGDIAEGYSVSREKKESFPLTVTSAQKNPTAFYLCASSTSRLAGGPSHEQFFGPGTRLTVL.

V is TRBV29-1 and J is TRBJ1-1, with a weak D call TRBD1 (5 bases). The CDR3 consists of 14 residues. The V and J ends lost 6 bases and 1 base respectively, with 15 bases between them. Germline values: CDR1 SQVTM, CDR2 ANQGSEA. CDR3 nucleotides: TGCAGCGTGGCAAGGGGAACAGGGAACACTGAAGCTTTCTTT. The encoded protein is CSVARGTGNTEAFF.

This sequence joins TRBV6-1 and TRBJ1-2; no reliable D call. V was clipped by 0 bases and J by 4 bases, with 18 bases between them. CDR1 and CDR2 from the germline V gene are MNHNS and SASEGT. There are 17 residues in the CDR3. CDR3 sequence (DNA): TGTGCCAGCAGTGAAGCGCTAGGTCTACTAGTCCCCTATGGCTACACCTTC. This encodes CASSEALGLLVPYGYTF.

The chain employs TRBV13 and TRBJ2-7; 16 bases agree with TRBD2. Trimming cost V 3 bases and J 2 bases; bases outside gene matches: 10. Germline V gene sequence: CDR1 PRHDT, CDR2 FYEKMQ (reference sequence). The CDR3 consists of 19 residues. CDR3 coding DNA: TGTGCCAGCAGCTTCAAGGGGACTAGCGGGAGGGCCGGTCCCTACGAGCAGTACTTC. Residues: CASSFKGTSGRAGPYEQYF.

The gene calls are TRBV5-6 and TRBJ2-7; 12 positions agree with TRBD2. There are 15 residues in the CDR3. Trimming took 5 bases from V and 5 from J; bases not matched to a gene: 8. CDR1 SGHDT and CDR2 YYEEEE come from the germline V gene. CDR3 DNA: TGTGCCAGCAGACCGACTAGCGGGGGATATGACGAGCAGTACTTC. This codes for CASRPTSGGYDEQYF.

This chain uses TRBV13 with TRBJ2-3, with TRBD2 matching 8 bases. The CDR3 spans 15 residues. V lost 0 bases and J lost 2; bases outside the gene matches: 1. The germline V gene has CDR1 PRHDT and CDR2 FYEKMQ (reference sequence). This CDR3 reads CASSLGGRATDTQYF. As DNA, the CDR3 is TGTGCCAGCAGCTTAGGCGGGAGGGCCACAGATACGCAGTATTTT.

The chain joins TRBV7-2 to TRBJ2-7, with D possibly being TRBD2 (7 bases). Germline V gene sequence: CDR1 SGHTA, CDR2 FQGNSA. The V and J ends lost 5 bases and 4 bases respectively, with 21 bases between them. CDR3 size: 16 residues. CDR3 DNA: TGTGCCAGCAGCCATCGGGGGGCCGGGACACCTTACGAGCAGTACTTC. Encoded protein: CASSHRGAGTPYEQYF.

This chain connects TRBV12-5 to TRBJ2-1, with 10 bases aligning to TRBD1. The CDR3 sequence is 21 residues long. The germline V gene has CDR1 LGHNT and CDR2 FRNRAP. The trim removed 1 base at V and 0 bases at J, leaving 15 bases unmatched. The CDR3: CASGLDPRDRGLGGSYNEQFF. The CDR3 DNA reads TGTGCTAGTGGTTTGGACCCCCGGGACAGGGGCCTCGGGGGCTCCTACAATGAGCAGTTCTTC.

The chain employs TRBV27 and TRBJ1-1; TRBD1 aligns across 8 bases. This CDR3 contains 14 residues. The J segment lost 2 bases and the V segment lost 6 bases, leaving 5 bases of the junction unmatched. Germline lookup yields CDR1 MNHEY and CDR2 SMNVEV (reference sequence). This chain's CDR3 is CASRKTGDNTEAFF. The CDR3, as DNA: TGTGCCAGCAGGAAGACAGGGGATAACACTGAAGCTTTCTTT.

The chain has TRBV2 and TRBJ1-1; 9 bases are shared with TRBD1. The CDR3 has 14 residues. Per germline, CDR1 SNHLY and CDR2 FYNNEI. V shed 9 bases, J shed 4 bases, and the junction held 9 bases outside the gene matches. CDR3 amino acids: CARGTGTRGTEAFF. The CDR3 nucleotides read TGTGCCAGGGGGACAGGGACACGAGGCACTGAAGCTTTCTTT.

This chain connects TRBV28 to TRBJ2-5; 7 positions match TRBD1. J lost 1 base, V lost 2 bases, and 4 bases had no gene match. Looked up from germline, CDR1 is MDHEN and CDR2 is SYDVKM. CDR3 size: 15 residues. The CDR3 here is CASSLLTGSQETQYF. Written as DNA, the CDR3 is TGTGCCAGCAGTTTACTGACAGGGAGCCAAGAGACCCAGTACTTC.

V is TRBV5-5 and J is TRBJ2-2, with 8 bases matching TRBD1. This CDR3 contains 14 residues. Germline trimming cut 4 bases from V and 6 bases from J; bases unmatched to any gene: 5. The germline CDR1 and CDR2 sequences are SGHKS and YYEKEE (reference sequence). The CDR3 DNA sequence: TGTGCCAGCAGCCGATTACAGGGGGCCGGGGAGCTGTTTTTT. This sequence encodes CASSRLQGAGELFF.

In DNA, the CDR3 is TGTGCCAGCAGCTTGGCAACAGGGGCAGCGAGCAGGGGCTACACCTTC. Translation gives CASSLATGAASRGYTF. V and J are TRBV5-5 and TRBJ1-2; 7 bases line up with TRBD1. V trimming: 0 bases; J trimming: 8 bases; junction bases outside the gene matches: 13. The length of the CDR3 is 16 residues. Germline V gene data show CDR1 as SGHKS and CDR2 as YYEKEE (reference sequence).

This chain links TRBV7-9 with TRBJ2-1, with TRBD2 matching 11 bases. Germline V gene sequence: CDR1 SEHNR, CDR2 FQNEAQ (reference sequence). With V trimmed by 1 base and J by 0 bases, 8 bases remained unmatched. There are 19 residues in the CDR3. The CDR3 DNA sequence: TGTGCCAGCAGCTTAGGACTAGCGGGACCACTTAGCTCCTACAATGAGCAGTTCTTC. Protein product: CASSLGLAGPLSSYNEQFF.

The V gene is TRBV4-3, the J gene TRBJ1-6; 7 bases match TRBD1. CDR1 LGHNA and CDR2 YSLEER come from the germline V gene. After removal of 0 bases from V and 13 bases from J, the junction contained 12 bases not matched to a gene. This CDR3 is 16 amino acids long. CDR3 protein: CASSQERGRGATPLHF. In DNA, the CDR3 is TGCGCCAGCAGCCAAGAAAGGGGCAGGGGGGCTACGCCCCTCCACTTT.

The rearrangement uses TRBV30 and TRBJ2-3, with TRBD2 matching over 10 bases. The CDR3 has 18 amino acids. The germline CDR1 and CDR2 sequences are GTSNPN and SVGIG (reference sequence). V lost 4 bases to trimming and J lost 3 bases; unmatched junction nucleotides: 16. In DNA form, the CDR3 reads TGTGCCTGGACCAAGGGATCGATAGCGGGGGGTCGAACAGATACGCAGTATTTT. Translation gives CAWTKGSIAGGRTDTQYF.

This chain uses TRBV4-3 with TRBJ1-5; D remains unclear. This CDR3 has 15 residues. Germline V gene data show CDR1 as LGHNA and CDR2 as YSLEER. V shed 4 bases and J shed 5 bases, with 15 bases lying between them. CDR3 nucleotide sequence: TGCGCCAGCAGCCCCTCAGCCCTCGGGTATCAGCCCCAGCATTTT. This sequence encodes CASSPSALGYQPQHF.

The chain joins TRBV6-1 to TRBJ1-4; D is undetermined. Germline loops: CDR1 MNHNS, CDR2 SASEGT. The CDR3 runs 13 residues. V gave up 5 bases and J gave up 11 bases, with 15 bases separating them. In DNA, the CDR3 is TGTGCCAGCAGTCTTTCCGCTCGGGAGAAACTGTTTTTT. It translates to CASSLSAREKLFF.

The chain couples TRBV28 to TRBJ1-3, with D possibly matching TRBD1 (6 bases). Trimming stripped 5 bases from V and 2 bases from J, with 19 bases between. The length of the CDR3 is 17 residues. CDR1 MDHEN and CDR2 SYDVKM come from the germline V gene. CDR3 sequence (DNA): TGTGCCAGCAGTCCCTCCTACCTGACAGGCGCTGGAAACACCATATATTTT. This translates into CASSPSYLTGAGNTIYF.

The gene calls are TRBV15 and TRBJ2-1; TRBD2 agrees at 11 bases. With V trimmed by 9 bases and J by 2 bases, 9 bases remained unmatched. Germline-derived CDR1 and CDR2 are LNHNV and YYDKDF (reference sequence). CDR3 size: 16 residues. The CDR3 DNA reads as TGTGCCACACTTAGCGGGGGGGCGGGGACCTACAATGAGCAGTTCTTC. Translating it yields CATLSGGAGTYNEQFF.

The rearrangement uses TRBV7-3 and TRBJ2-1, with 8 bases matching TRBD1. Germline loops: CDR1 SGHTA, CDR2 FQGTGA. The CDR3 runs to 15 residues. Trimming removed 5 bases from V and 3 bases from J; junction bases left unmatched: 6. CDR3 residues: CASSPDRGGYNEQFF. CDR3 bases: TGTGCCAGCAGCCCCGACAGGGGTGGCTACAATGAGCAGTTCTTC.

The chain employs TRBV30 and TRBJ1-1; 7 nucleotides align to TRBD1. V was pared by 2 bases and J by 0 bases, with 9 bases of the junction left unmatched. The germline CDR1 and CDR2 sequences are GTSNPN and SVGIG (reference sequence). The CDR3 loop spans 16 amino acids. This CDR3 is CAWSSPLTGLNTEAFF. The CDR3 coding sequence is TGTGCCTGGAGTAGCCCGCTGACAGGGTTGAACACTGAAGCTTTCTTT. Full variable domain (rest looked up from reference TRBV30 and TRBJ1-1): SQTIHQWPATLVQPVGSPLSLECTVEGTSNPNLYWYRQAAGRGLQLLFYSVGIGQISSEVPQNLSASRPQDRQFILSSKKLLLSDSGFYLCAWSSPLTGLNTEAFFGQGTRLTVV.

The chain links TRBV5-5 to TRBJ1-5; a weak D match, TRBD1 (6 bases). The V gene's germline CDR1 is SGHKS and CDR2 YYEKEE (reference sequence). CDR3 length equals 14 residues. V was clipped by 4 bases and J by 5 bases, with 13 bases between them. The CDR3 coding sequence is TGTGCCAGCAGCCTTATGACAGGCGATCAGCCCCAGCATTTT. This translates into CASSLMTGDQPQHF.

As regards this clone: The junction differs from germline at one of its ends, possibly a read error. The chain has TRBV7-7 and TRBJ2-7; D possibly corresponds to TRBD2 (6 bases). The V gene's germline CDR1 is SSHAT and CDR2 FNYEAQ (reference sequence). The CDR3 has 13 amino acids. DNA for the CDR3: TGTGCTAGCAGCTTAGCGGAAGGGGACGAGCAGTACTTC. Translated: CASSLAEGDEQYF.